Sequencing of this T cell receptor beta chain was carried out in a study of cytomegalovirus exposure and HLA in healthy donors. Study in general: When fewer than 400 donors were genotyped, 81% of them were found to fall in the Caucasian-associated ancestry cluster.

Study-wide findings and caveats: A later analysis found TCR association rates differed by HLA locus, highest for DRB1 and lowest for HLA-C. There were some V segments, including TRBV6-2 and TRBV6-3, excluded as indistinguishable.

With respect to this clone: What it binds is not known.

Germline loops: CDR1 LNHDA, CDR2 SQIVND (reference sequence). This CDR3 region has 16 residues. J gave up 3 bases and V 4 bases, and 7 bases lay outside the gene matches. PCR was performed using 60 Vbeta and 13 Jbeta primers. Repertoires were generated with immunoSEQ multiplex PCR, while TCRdb's copy carries only in-frame clones and drops some. The table shows 100,000 to 150,000 clones, with approximately 80% occurring only once. V gene TRBV19 combines with J gene TRBJ1-5, with 9 bases matching TRBD1. Sequencing input: PBMCs. This TCR was recovered from a male donor in good health and CMV-seropositive. CDR3 coding DNA: TGTGCCAGTAGTACCCGGACAGGGGCTTTCAATCAGCCCCAGCATTTT. It is translated as CASSTRTGAFNQPQHF.